The TCR beta chain described here comes from a study of T-cell memory formation after mild COVID-19. Study-wide context: TCR clusters showed largely donor specificity.

This clonotype is medium-sized (0.01 to 0.1%) by share. What it binds is unknown. The study, taken as a whole, reports: The second-wave clones peaking on day 37 were not confirmed as SARS-CoV-2-specific. Whereas later expanders leaned CD4+, clones contracting day 15 to 85 showed a balanced CD4/CD8 makeup.

CDR1 and CDR2 (germline): SGHTA, FQGNSA. J lost 1 base, V lost 5 bases, and 5 bases had no gene match. The CDR3 is 15 amino acids. TCRdb processed the 5' RACE reads anew with MiXCR; each CDR3 protein has one entry. The repertoire holds some 290,000 distinct CDR3 sequences, with about 17% as singletons. This TCR came from a man aged 18-30 years who had mild COVID-19 (a few samples of this study predate the infection). Cell type and time point are not known. Sequenced sample: PBMCs or a T cell subset sorted from them (not recorded which). This chain joins TRBV7-2 and TRBJ2-4, with 7 bases that match TRBD2. This CDR3 is CASSRDYGAKNIQYF. CDR3 coding DNA: TGTGCCAGCAGCAGGGACTACGGGGCCAAAAACATTCAGTACTTC.